What follows describes a single T cell receptor (beta chain). The antigen is not known. The PCR contained 60 Vbeta and 13 Jbeta primers. Method: immunoSEQ multiplex PCR; TCRdb's copy keeps in-frame clones and lacks some. The table lists about 170,000 clones, around 84% of them singletons, with 1% in the top ten. This specimen belongs to a study of cytomegalovirus exposure and HLA in healthy donors. Study conclusions and caveats: Many donors carried some public TCRs, although rarity characterized most TCR sequences. HLA alleles were associated with 15,000 to 20,000 TCR beta sequences in a later analysis at 0.05 false discovery rate. Productive rates of about 87% or about 30% were seen for most TCR beta V segments in an earlier analysis. In a later analysis, compared with equally common non-associated chains, HLA-associated beta chains were more expanded.

CDR1 SNHLY and CDR2 FYNNEI come from the germline V gene. V lost 7 bases and J 0 bases, leaving 15 bases between the germline ends. The CDR3 contains 15 residues. The chain couples TRBV2 to TRBJ1-1; D gene ambiguous. This sequence originates from a boy aged 2 to 10 in good health and CMV-seronegative. Specimen: PBMCs. CDR3 region: CASTSVLFMNTEAFF. For the CDR3, the DNA is TGTGCCAGCACGTCAGTTTTGTTCATGAACACTGAAGCTTTCTTT.